This T cell receptor beta chain came from a study of spatial heterogeneity in lung cancer. As for time point: blood at routine non-recurrence follow-up after resection. Unsorted whole RNA from tumor, nontumor lung or frozen PBMC underwent sequencing. On this clonotype: What it recognizes is unknown.

Study-level findings and limits: Blood showed ubiquitous tumor TCRs more often at resection than at routine follow-up.

MiXCR was run by TCRdb on the 5' RACE reads, yielding one entry per CDR3 protein. The data show fewer than 25,000 distinct CDR3 sequences, more than 9.5% seen once. Trimming removed 3 bases from V and 9 bases from J, with 12 bases in between. This CDR3 has 14 residues. Germline lookup yields CDR1 MGHDK and CDR2 SYGVNS. This clonotype originated in a male donor with early-stage non-small cell lung cancer. The sequences come from PBMCs, collected at follow-up. V and J are TRBV25-1 and TRBJ1-6; a possible D gene is TRBD1 (6 bases). The CDR3 protein is CASSETGGSSPLHF. CDR3 DNA sequence: TGTGCCAGCAGTGAGACAGGTGGGAGTTCACCCCTCCACTTT.